This TCR beta chain was recovered during a study of T cells after yellow fever vaccination. Overall study findings and caveats: Most primary-vaccination clones reappeared after the booster (about 97% CD4, about 90% CD8). Clonotype sharing between CD4 and CD8 compartments was small.

TCRdb re-called the 5' RACE reads with MiXCR, one entry per CDR3 protein. This sample has approximately 300,000 distinct CDR3 sequences, with approximately 7% found just once. Turning to this clonotype: Its antigen is not known.

The CDR3 contains 16 residues. Germline trimming cut 6 bases from V and 3 bases from J; bases unmatched to any gene: 13. Germline V CDR1 and CDR2: MNHNS, SASEGT. The specimen comprised PBMCs, sampled more than 35 days after the first yellow fever vaccination. The gene calls are TRBV6-1 and TRBJ1-2; 7 bases align to TRBD1. This receptor was taken from a man aged 18 to 29 who received the YFV17D yellow fever vaccine. The CDR3: CASSQDRSSYYYGYTF. CDR3 nucleotide sequence: TGTGCCAGCAGCCAGGACAGGAGCAGCTATTACTATGGCTACACCTTC.